This TCR beta chain is drawn from a study of blood T cell repertoires in COVID-19. Turning to the study itself: COVID-19 samples collected from the United States, Italy and Spain covered acute and convalescent phases. PBMCs, B-cell-depleted T cells, or T cells provided the cDNA or gDNA that made up the material.

The CDR3 is 15 amino acids. V dropped 8 bases and J dropped 4 bases, with 20 bases sitting between them. The germline CDR1 and CDR2 sequences are SNHLY and FYNNEI. In the original processing: Quantification of nucleated cells was approximated via reference gene primer amplification. Repertoires were generated with immunoSEQ multiplex PCR, while TCRdb's copy carries only in-frame clones and drops some. V and J calls and clone size are given by that table; D and trimming were obtained from the DNA. The sample shows 100,000 to 150,000 clones, roughly 80% of them seen only once. Sequencing was performed on peripheral blood. The receptor's source is a man between 65 and 85 years old with acute or convalescent COVID-19. V gene TRBV2 combines with J gene TRBJ2-5, with D maybe TRBD2 (5 bases). The CDR3 loop is CASVQTGVGGETQYF. The CDR3 region has the DNA TGTGCCAGCGTCCAAACCGGGGTCGGCGGAGAGACCCAGTACTTC.